In its sample, the clone carrying this T cell receptor beta chain was seen many times. Its antigen is unknown. Amplification of TCR alpha and beta CDR3 regions from RNA used iRepertoire nested multiplex PCR. One entry per CDR3 protein results from TCRdb running MiXCR on the multiplex PCR reads. The sample lists about 380,000 distinct CDR3 sequences; about two fifths were seen once. The data were taken from a study of glioma-infiltrating T cells. Study overall: Glioblastomas were WHO grade IV, sampled at first diagnosis; low-grade were grade II. Dexamethasone exposure before glioma surgery was limited to six or fewer days. Study-wide results and limits: A blood CDR3 motif signature was depleted in highly divergent patients. Gliomas, especially low-grade, showed above-expected tissue-blood divergence; non-neoplastic patients showed below.

Trimming removed 6 bases from V and 4 bases from J, with 13 bases in between. Germline V lookup: CDR1 MNHNS, CDR2 SASEGT. CDR3 length: 15 residues. The chain links TRBV6-1 to TRBJ2-6, with unresolved D. This TCR derives from a human donor with low-grade glioma or glioblastoma, undergoing nonglioma brain surgery, or in good health (not recorded which). Sequencing was done on a sample of glioma tissue, nonneoplastic brain tissue, or PBMCs (not recorded which). The CDR3 region has the DNA TGTGCCAGCAGCGTTACTGTTTACGGGGCCAACGTCCTGACTTTC. Its protein is CASSVTVYGANVLTF.